Listed here are 14 T cell receptor beta chains from one sample, sequenced in a study of post-analysis software for immune sequencing data. Regarding the study as a whole: In patients, TRBV5-6, TRBV5-1 and TRBV20-1 belonged to five or six TRBV segments found more frequently than in controls.

Included in the TCR beta cDNA libraries were unique molecular identifiers. TCRdb independently ran MiXCR on the PCR reads; one entry per CDR3 protein. The sample comprises fewer than 700,000 distinct CDR3 sequences, around 40% of which are singletons, and 1.5% to 2% rests with the top ten. Their antigens remain unidentified. The source material was blood. These receptors all come from a girl between 5 and 17 years old with multiple sclerosis.

This chain joins TRBV7-2 and TRBJ2-1; 8 nucleotides agree with TRBD2. The CDR3 sequence is 16 residues long. Germline V lookup: CDR1 SGHTA, CDR2 FQGNSA. After removal of 4 bases from V and 6 bases from J, the junction contained 11 bases not matched to a gene. Written as DNA, the CDR3 is TGTGCCAGCAGCTCCCCCATAGCGGGGTTCGGCAATGAGCAGTTCTTC. Amino acid sequence: CASSSPIAGFGNEQFF. The full variable domain, rest sourced from reference TRBV7-2 and TRBJ2-1, is GAGVSQSPSNKVTEKGKDVELRCDPISGHTALYWYRQSLGQGLEFLIYFQGNSAPDKSGLPSDRFSAERTGGSVSTLTIQRTQQEDSAVYLCASSSPIAGFGNEQFFGPGTRLTVL.

The gene calls are TRBV6-6 and TRBJ2-1, with 13 bases matching TRBD2. V shed 7 bases, J shed 9 bases, and the junction held 12 bases outside the gene matches. CDR3 length: 16 residues. Germline-derived CDR1 and CDR2 are MNHNY and SVGAGI (reference sequence). The CDR3 loop reads CASTLGLLAGGPEQFF. The CDR3 DNA follows: TGTGCCAGCACCCTCGGCCTACTAGCGGGGGGGCCTGAGCAGTTCTTC.

This clonotype appeared a few times. The chain has TRBV11-2 and TRBJ2-7; 7 bases match TRBD1. The CDR3 loop spans 15 amino acids. Unmatched junction bases numbered 4, after V lost 0 bases and J lost 2 bases. Germline V gene data show CDR1 as SGHAT and CDR2 as FQNNGV. DNA of the CDR3: TGTGCCAGCAGCTTAGACGCACAGGGGCCCTACGAGCAGTACTTC. As protein: CASSLDAQGPYEQYF. Supplemented by reference TRBV11-2 and TRBJ2-7, the full variable domain reads EAGVAQSPRYKIIEKRQSVAFWCNPISGHATLYWYQQILGQGPKLLIQFQNNGVVDDSQLPKDRFSAERLKGVDSTLKIQPAKLEDSAVYLCASSLDAQGPYEQYFGPGTRLTVT.

This clonotype was counted only a few times. The rearrangement uses TRBV12-3 or TRBV12-4 and TRBJ1-2; D may be TRBD1 (6 bases). CDR3 length: 14 residues. With 5 bases removed from V and 2 bases from J, the gap between germline ends came to 12 bases. The CDR3 spells CASSTADRNYGYTF. DNA for the CDR3: TGTGCCAGCAGTACAGCCGACAGGAACTATGGCTACACCTTC.

The chain couples TRBV7-8 to TRBJ1-2; 7 bases agree with TRBD1. The CDR3 has 15 amino acids. Trimming removed 0 bases from V and 5 bases from J; junction bases left unmatched: 6. Germline CDR1 is SGHVS and CDR2 is FQNEAQ. CDR3 in DNA: TGTGCCAGCAGCTTAGCAACAGGGGCCCAATATGGCTACACCTTC. Translated, it gives CASSLATGAQYGYTF.

The genes are TRBV6-1 and TRBJ2-3; TRBD2 agrees at 13 bases. This CDR3 has 17 residues. Germline V gives CDR1 MNHNS, CDR2 SASEGT. V shed 6 bases and J 3 bases; nucleotides not matched to a gene: 9. CDR3 bases: TGTGCCAGCAGGGGCGGACTAGCGGGAGTATCGACAGATACGCAGTATTTT. Its protein product is CASRGGLAGVSTDTQYF.

Remarks on this clonotype: Germline is not matched at one junction end, which may reflect a read error. The chain carries TRBV12-3 or TRBV12-4 and TRBJ2-1; TRBD2 agrees at 15 bases. The CDR3 is made up of 18 amino acids. The CDR3 DNA reads as TGTGCCGGCAGTTCCGGGACTAGCGGGGGGCCCTCCTACAATGAGCAGTTCTTC. Translation: CAGSSGTSGGPSYNEQFF.

This clonotype has just a few counts. The genes are TRBV6-5 and TRBJ2-4; 11 bases are a match to TRBD1. The J call is in doubt because the DNA end fits TRBJ2-7 better. The CDR3 consists of 15 residues. CDR1 is MNHEY, CDR2 SVGAGI, per germline. In DNA form, the CDR3 reads TGTGCCAGCAGTCGCTCGGACAGGGGGCAATACGAGCAGTACTTC. This codes for CASSRSDRGQYEQYF.

This clonotype has more than one count but fewer than ten. The chain joins TRBV10-3 to TRBJ1-2; D call uncertain. The CDR3 consists of 14 residues. Trimming took off 0 bases at V and 5 bases at J, with 10 bases between the two ends. The germline V gene encodes CDR1 ENHRY and CDR2 SYGVKD. In DNA, the CDR3 is TGTGCCATCAGTGAGTCAGGGCCAACTTATGGCTACACCTTC. Protein sequence: CAISESGPTYGYTF.

With regard to this clonotype: A much larger clonotype is one base distant, so this may be a read error. The gene calls are TRBV20-1 and TRBJ1-2; D call uncertain. The CDR3 consists of 11 residues. CDR1 and CDR2 (germline): DFQATT, SNEGSKA (reference sequence). This CDR3 is CSASGGYGDTF. The CDR3 nucleotides read TGCAGTGCTTCGGGAGGCTATGGCGACACCTTC.

There are a few counts of this clonotype. The chain couples TRBV12-3 or TRBV12-4 to TRBJ1-5; 9 bases match TRBD1. V trimming: 3 bases; J trimming: 5 bases; junction bases outside the gene matches: 2. CDR3 size: 14 residues. The CDR3 DNA reads as TGTGCCAGCAGTTTCGGGACAGGGTATCAGCCCCAGCATTTT. Protein product: CASSFGTGYQPQHF.

This chain links TRBV7-3 with TRBJ2-3; 9 bases line up with TRBD2. The CDR3 totals 17 residues. Unmatched junction bases numbered 8, after V lost 4 bases and J lost 0 bases. CDR1 is SGHTA and CDR2 is FQGTGA in the germline V gene. The CDR3 sequence is CASSSRGAGGSTDTQYF. CDR3 nucleotides: TGTGCCAGCAGCTCTCGGGGAGCGGGGGGAAGCACAGATACGCAGTATTTT.

This sequence joins TRBV10-3 and TRBJ2-7; D gene ambiguous. The germline V gene encodes CDR1 ENHRY and CDR2 SYGVKD. Trimming pared 2 bases from V and 5 bases from J, leaving 13 bases between. The CDR3 sequence is 14 residues long. CDR3 DNA: TGTGCCATCAGTGAGGGATTACAATTCGACGAGCAGTACTTC. Its translation is CAISEGLQFDEQYF.

This chain joins TRBV12-3 or TRBV12-4 and TRBJ1-6; unclear D gene. The CDR3 runs to 12 residues. The V gene lost 4 bases and the J gene lost 6 bases, with 4 bases spanning the gap. The CDR3 coding sequence is TGTGCCAGCAGTTCACCTAATTCACCCCTCCACTTT. Encoded protein: CASSSPNSPLHF.